This record covers a single TCR beta chain. Its antigen remains unknown. The data belong to a study of shared clonotypes between healthy human individuals. Study outcomes and limitations: In general, naive subsets displayed greater estimated richness than memory subsets did. Some clonotypes were shared by all four sorted-subset donors, while others were not shared. The non-shared ones had lower generation probabilities than the shared ones.

Genomic DNA belonging to each subset was distributed in equal measure over several immunoSEQ plates. Only in-frame clones appear in the TCRdb table, and some are missing; sequencing was by immunoSEQ multiplex PCR. Of roughly 1.4 million clones listed, approximately 98.5% were seen once; the top ten hold under 0.45%. Researchers partitioned CD4+ cells into CD45RA+ naive and CD45RA-negative memory subsets. Sequencing input: naive CD4+ T cells sorted from blood. Noted subset: CD45RA+ positively selected. This clonotype originated in a man aged 30-40 years in good health.

The CDR3 coding sequence is TGTGCCAGCAGAATATCCGCGGGGGGGGAAGCTTTCTTT. Protein sequence: CASRISAGGEAFF. This sequence joins TRBV6-1 and TRBJ1-1, with D possibly TRBD1 on 5 matching bases. Between the trimmed V and J ends, which lost 6 bases and 8 bases, there was a span of 16 bases. This CDR3 contains 13 residues. Germline lookup yields CDR1 MNHNS and CDR2 SASEGT.